Below, 10 T cell receptor beta chains from the same sample are listed, as sequenced in a study of neurological immune-mediated disorders. The sample's time point: technical triplicate 2. One entry per CDR3 protein results from TCRdb running MiXCR on the 5' RACE reads. The sample records about 59,000 distinct CDR3 sequences, more than 20% being singletons. The source material was PBMCs. The receptor set was obtained from a man in his sixties with HTLV-1-associated myelopathy (HAM/TSP).

The chain uses TRBV10-3 and TRBJ2-7, with 9 bases matching TRBD2. The J segment lost 3 bases and the V segment lost 3 bases, leaving 3 bases of the junction unmatched. Germline V gene sequence: CDR1 ENHRY, CDR2 SYGVKD. CDR3 length: 14 amino acids. For the CDR3, the DNA is TGTGCCATCAGTGACCTAGCGGGAATCTACGAGCAGTACTTC. It yields the protein CAISDLAGIYEQYF.

This clonotype was counted ten times or more. J is TRBJ2-7 and V is TRBV28; 7 nucleotides match TRBD1. With 6 bases clipped from V and 0 bases from J, the junction kept 5 bases outside the gene matches. The CDR3 length is 14 residues. Germline V gene lookup returns CDR1 MDHEN and CDR2 SYDVKM. As DNA, the CDR3 is TGTGCCAGCAGCGGACAGGTGAACTCCTACGAGCAGTACTTC. Amino acids: CASSGQVNSYEQYF.

Many counts were recorded for this clonotype. The chain recombines TRBV20-1 with TRBJ2-3, with TRBD2 identical over 12 bases. This CDR3 contains 16 residues. Germline V CDR1 and CDR2: DFQATT, SNEGSKA (reference sequence). V was pared by 4 bases and J by 6 bases, with 11 bases of the junction left unmatched. CDR3: CSAIGLAGSSGDTQYF. CDR3 DNA sequence: TGCAGTGCTATTGGACTAGCGGGATCCTCAGGGGATACGCAGTATTTT.

This clonotype has a handful of counts. The chain carries TRBV27 and TRBJ2-3; D is unresolved. Germline V lookup: CDR1 MNHEY, CDR2 SMNVEV (reference sequence). The CDR3 extends over 16 amino acids. The germline V and J ends were trimmed by 0 bases and 6 bases, with 16 bases remaining between them. CDR3 in DNA: TGTGCCAGCAGTTTATCGGTCGACGGCCTGCGGGATACGCAGTATTTT. This sequence encodes CASSLSVDGLRDTQYF.

This clonotype occurred a few times. The chain carries TRBV20-1 and TRBJ2-1; 8 nucleotides match TRBD2. The CDR3 totals 14 residues. Trimming removed 4 bases from V and 4 bases from J; junction bases left unmatched: 6. Germline V gene sequence: CDR1 DFQATT, CDR2 SNEGSKA (reference sequence). This chain's CDR3 is CSAKGLEIYNEQFF. CDR3 in DNA: TGCAGTGCTAAGGGACTAGAGATTTACAATGAGCAGTTCTTC.

The sample holds one count of this clonotype. The genes are TRBV5-6 and TRBJ2-3; 7 bases line up with TRBD1. This CDR3 comprises 15 residues. Germline assignment: CDR1 SGHDT and CDR2 YYEEEE. With 7 bases clipped from V and 3 bases from J, the junction kept 11 bases outside the gene matches. CDR3 DNA: TGTGCCAGCGCTGGGACAGTGAGTAATACAGATACGCAGTATTTT. This codes for CASAGTVSNTDTQYF.

V gene TRBV5-1 combines with J gene TRBJ1-3; TRBD1 matches 7 bases. The CDR3 contains 16 residues. J lost 4 bases, V lost 2 bases, and 9 bases had no gene match. CDR1 SGHRS and CDR2 YFSETQ come from the germline V gene. The CDR3 sequence: CASSLAPTGIGNTIYF. Written as DNA, the CDR3 is TGCGCCAGCAGCTTAGCCCCGACAGGGATAGGAAACACCATATATTTT.

This clonotype was seen many times. V is TRBV5-5 and J is TRBJ2-1; D is undetermined. V was pared by 0 bases and J by 4 bases, with 5 bases between. CDR3 length: 13 amino acids. Germline V gene lookup returns CDR1 SGHKS and CDR2 YYEKEE (reference sequence). Here the CDR3 reads CASSLASYNEQFF. CDR3 in DNA: TGTGCCAGCAGCTTGGCTTCGTACAATGAGCAGTTCTTC.

This clonotype was seen repeatedly, ten times or more. J is TRBJ1-6 and V is TRBV20-1; no clear D. The CDR3 contains 12 residues. V was clipped by 5 bases and J by 6 bases, with 8 bases between them. CDR1 is DFQATT and CDR2 is SNEGSKA in the germline V gene (reference sequence). For the CDR3, the DNA is TGCAGTGCTGAGGCTCTTAATTCACCCCTCCACTTT. Translated: CSAEALNSPLHF.

This clonotype was recorded many times. The gene calls are TRBV3-1 and TRBJ1-2; maybe TRBD1 (6 bases). This CDR3 has 15 amino acids. V was shortened by 3 bases and J by 5 bases, with 16 bases between the two germline ends. Looked up from germline, CDR1 is LGHDT and CDR2 is YNNKEL (reference sequence). The CDR3 DNA is TGTGCCAGCAGCCAGAATTTACAGGGCCGGTATGGCTACACCTTC. This encodes CASSQNLQGRYGYTF.